The next 29 T cell receptor beta chains were all read from a single sample in a study of early T cells in non-severe SARS-CoV-2 infection. TCRdb reanalysed the 5' RACE reads using MiXCR and keeps one entry per CDR3 protein. The table records around 81,000 distinct CDR3 sequences, around 14% of them present only once. Sequencing input: whole blood. Source of these receptors: an adult who was a healthcare worker with PCR-confirmed SARS-CoV-2 infection or an uninfected control (not recorded which).

This clonotype was seen a few times. This chain joins TRBV18 and TRBJ1-1; no clear D gene. CDR1 KGHSH and CDR2 LQKENI come from the germline V gene. The CDR3 has 13 amino acids. Trimming took 6 bases from V and 3 from J, leaving 11 bases between them. This CDR3 is CASSRHGDTEAFF. CDR3 bases: TGTGCCAGCTCCCGACACGGAGACACTGAAGCTTTCTTT.

This sequence joins TRBV7-8 and TRBJ1-3; TRBD1 matches 7 bases. The J segment lost 5 bases and the V segment lost 3 bases, leaving 10 bases of the junction unmatched. Per germline, CDR1 SGHVS and CDR2 FQNEAQ. This CDR3 region has 16 residues. This chain's CDR3 is CASSFLTTGQRNTIYF. DNA for the CDR3: TGTGCCAGCAGCTTCCTGACGACAGGGCAAAGAAACACCATATATTTT.

This clonotype was picked up a small number of times. This chain joins TRBV4-3 and TRBJ2-7; no firm D call. V dropped 0 bases and J dropped 2 bases, with 11 bases sitting between them. This CDR3 region has 15 residues. Germline CDR1 and CDR2: LGHNA and YSLEER. CDR3 nucleotide sequence: TGCGCCAGCAGCCAAGATAGGGAAAACCCCTACGAGCAGTACTTC. Its protein product is CASSQDRENPYEQYF.

This clonotype was recorded a few times. V gene TRBV6-1 combines with J gene TRBJ2-5; TRBD2 aligns across 11 bases. CDR3 size: 17 residues. The junction had 14 bases not matched to a gene; V was cut back by 6 bases and J by 5 bases. Germline V gene lookup returns CDR1 MNHNS and CDR2 SASEGT. The CDR3 DNA reads as TGTGCCAGCAGCGGAGACCCTCCGGGACTAGCGGTTGAGACCCAGTACTTC. It encodes CASSGDPPGLAVETQYF.

This clonotype appeared a few times. The chain carries TRBV28 and TRBJ1-2, with D possibly being TRBD1 (6 bases). The CDR3 sequence is 14 residues long. Germline V gives CDR1 MDHEN, CDR2 SYDVKM. Trimming shortened V by 5 bases and J by 4 bases, and 14 bases separated the two germline ends. The CDR3 DNA reads TGTGCCAGCAGTCTGGCAGGGGAGGCCTATGGCTACACCTTC. It translates to CASSLAGEAYGYTF.

CDR3 region: CASSPDRREQFF. As DNA, the CDR3 is TGTGCCAGCAGCCCCGACAGGCGGGAGCAGTTCTTC. This chain uses TRBV5-6 with TRBJ2-1, with D possibly matching TRBD1 (6 bases). The CDR3 extends over 12 amino acids. Germline V lookup: CDR1 SGHDT, CDR2 YYEEEE. Trimming shortened V by 4 bases and J by 10 bases, and 12 bases separated the two germline ends.

V is TRBV7-2 and J is TRBJ2-7; 7 bases align to TRBD2. There are 15 residues in the CDR3. Germline CDR1 and CDR2: SGHTA and FQGNSA. V lost 5 bases and J lost 2; bases outside the gene matches: 9. The CDR3 DNA is TGTGCCAGCAGCAATAGCGGGCGGTTAACCTACGAGCAGTACTTC. Translation: CASSNSGRLTYEQYF.

This clonotype was recorded a few times. The CDR3 reads CSGSLNRVGTEAFF. The CDR3, as DNA: TGCAGCGGTTCTCTCAACAGGGTCGGCACTGAAGCTTTCTTT. The rearrangement links TRBV29-1 to TRBJ1-1, with D possibly matching TRBD1 (6 bases). This CDR3 region has 14 residues. Deletions cut 7 bases from V and 4 bases from J, with 19 bases between. Germline values: CDR1 SQVTM, CDR2 ANQGSEA.

At least ten counts were recorded for this clonotype. The genes are TRBV12-3 or TRBV12-4 and TRBJ2-1; no reliable D call. V lost 3 bases and J lost 9, with 18 bases in between. The CDR3 covers 15 residues. The DNA of the CDR3 is TGTGCCAGCAGTTTTAGGAACGGTGGATCTGGTGAGCAGTTCTTC. This encodes CASSFRNGGSGEQFF.

This sequence joins TRBV12-3 or TRBV12-4 and TRBJ1-2, with a possible D match to TRBD1 (5 bases). The CDR3 length is 13 residues. Deletions cut 3 bases from V and 2 bases from J, with 7 bases between. The chain's CDR3 is CASSLGGNYGYTF. The CDR3 DNA sequence: TGTGCCAGCAGTTTGGGGGGGAACTATGGCTACACCTTC.

This clonotype was seen a handful of times. The V and J genes are TRBV4-2 and TRBJ2-7; 13 bases line up with TRBD2. The CDR3 has 15 residues. V lost 4 bases to trimming and J lost 4 bases; unmatched junction nucleotides: 4. The germline CDR1 and CDR2 sequences are LGHNA and YNFKEQ. The CDR3 nucleotides are TGTGCCAGCAGCCCCGGACTAGCGGGGGTTTACGAGCAGTACTTC. Residues: CASSPGLAGVYEQYF.

This clonotype appeared a few times. The chain has TRBV7-2 and TRBJ1-2, with 7 nucleotides matching TRBD1. The V segment lost 0 bases and the J segment 4 bases; nucleotides outside the gene matches: 2. The CDR3 has 14 residues. Looked up from germline, CDR1 is SGHTA and CDR2 is FQGNSA. CDR3 sequence reads: CASSLARDSYGYTF. Here the CDR3 DNA reads TGTGCCAGCAGCTTAGCCCGGGACAGCTATGGCTACACCTTC.

This clonotype occurred a few times. The chain couples TRBV6-6 to TRBJ2-2; the D gene is possibly TRBD1 (6 bases). This CDR3 is built from 14 residues. In germline, CDR1 is MNHNY, CDR2 SVGAGI (reference sequence). Trimming removed 5 bases at V and 3 bases at J, with 10 bases between. Written as DNA, the CDR3 is TGTGCCAGCAGTAACAGGGCCTACACCGGGGAGCTGTTTTTT. It encodes CASSNRAYTGELFF.

This chain connects TRBV4-1 to TRBJ1-1; unclear D gene. Trimming left V 1 base short and J 4 bases short, with 16 bases between. This CDR3 is 16 amino acids long. CDR1 MGHRA and CDR2 YSYEKL come from the germline V gene. DNA of the CDR3: TGCGCCAGCAGCCAAGTTGGGCGGGGTTCGGCCACTGAAGCTTTCTTT. Translated: CASSQVGRGSATEAFF.

This clonotype has only a few counts. V gene TRBV20-1 combines with J gene TRBJ1-2; D unclear. Germline loops: CDR1 DFQATT, CDR2 SNEGSKA (reference sequence). The CDR3 length is 14 residues. Trimming stripped 3 bases from V and 4 bases from J, with 15 bases between. Here the CDR3 reads CSASPRHKGYGYTF. CDR3 DNA sequence: TGCAGTGCTAGCCCTAGACATAAAGGCTATGGCTACACCTTC.

The table lists this clonotype with many counts. The rearrangement links TRBV5-4 to TRBJ2-3; D perhaps matches TRBD2 (6 bases). Germline values: CDR1 SGHNT, CDR2 YYREEE (reference sequence). Trimming shortened V by 4 bases and J by 0 bases, and 18 bases separated the two germline ends. The length of the CDR3 is 17 residues. CDR3 coding DNA: TGTGCCAGCAGCCCCGCGGGGTTGACCCGGAGCACAGATACGCAGTATTTT. Translating gives CASSPAGLTRSTDTQYF.

This clonotype was found a few times. The rearrangement links TRBV12-3 or TRBV12-4 to TRBJ1-6; D possibly corresponds to TRBD1 (5 bases). V lost 6 bases and J lost 10, with 16 bases in between. The CDR3 loop spans 14 amino acids. For the CDR3, the DNA is TGTGCCAGCAGCCCCGACAGATATTGGTCACCCCTCCACTTT. Protein: CASSPDRYWSPLHF.

The chain has TRBV29-1 and TRBJ2-1; D uncertain. The CDR3 covers 13 residues. CDR1 is SQVTM and CDR2 is ANQGSEA in the germline V gene. V was cut by 1 base and J by 12 bases, with 16 bases left in between. CDR3 DNA sequence: TGCAGCGTTGAAGGCCAACCACCCTTGCGGCAGTTCTTC. Translating gives CSVEGQPPLRQFF.

The V and J genes are TRBV6-6 and TRBJ2-5; TRBD2 is a possible D gene (5 bases). V lost 6 bases to trimming and J lost 2 bases, with 10 bases between them. Germline V gene lookup returns CDR1 MNHNY and CDR2 SVGAGI (reference sequence). CDR3 length equals 13 residues. The CDR3, as DNA: TGTGCCAGCAGGAGGGTGAATCAAGAGACCCAGTACTTC. It is translated as CASRRVNQETQYF.

Only a few counts were recorded for this clonotype. The chain joins TRBV20-1 to TRBJ1-1; D call uncertain. Germline V gene data show CDR1 as DFQATT and CDR2 as SNEGSKA (reference sequence). V shed 0 bases and J shed 1 base, with 12 bases lying between them. The CDR3 length is 15 residues. The CDR3 nucleotides read TGCAGTGCTAGAGAGGGGAGGATTCGGAACACTGAAGCTTTCTTT. Residues: CSAREGRIRNTEAFF.

A few counts support this clonotype. J is TRBJ1-1 and V is TRBV7-3; D is possibly TRBD1 (5 bases). This CDR3 comprises 16 residues. CDR1 and CDR2 (germline): SGHTA, FQGTGA. Trimming pared 0 bases from V and 4 bases from J, leaving 15 bases between. CDR3 region: CASSLTGGQGGTEAFF. The CDR3 bases are TGTGCCAGCAGCTTAACGGGTGGGCAGGGTGGCACTGAAGCTTTCTTT.

The chain joins TRBV20-1 to TRBJ1-6; the match to TRBD1 covers 12 bases. The V gene's germline CDR1 is DFQATT and CDR2 SNEGSKA (reference sequence). V was clipped by 0 bases and J by 9 bases; unmatched bases: 6. The CDR3 is made up of 16 amino acids. CDR3 region: CSARETGTGGISPLHF. DNA for the CDR3: TGCAGTGCTAGAGAGACCGGGACAGGGGGCATTTCACCCCTCCACTTT.

This clonotype has a handful of counts. The rearrangement joins TRBV21-1 to TRBJ1-5. TRBV21-1 is designated a pseudogene. The length of the CDR3 is 16 residues. The CDR3 region has the DNA TGTGCCAGCAGCAAAGCGGGCAGAGATAGCAATCAGCCCCAGCATTTT. Its protein is CASSKAGRDSNQPQHF.

This clonotype was recorded at least ten times. This chain links TRBV6-2 or TRBV6-3 with TRBJ2-5; 9 nucleotides line up with TRBD2. The length of the CDR3 is 15 residues. From germline, CDR1 is MNHEY and CDR2 SVGEGT. V shed 0 bases, J shed 4 bases, and the junction held 3 bases outside the gene matches. In DNA, the CDR3 is TGTGCCAGCAGTTACTCGATACTAGCGGGAGAGACCCAGTACTTC. Encoded protein: CASSYSILAGETQYF.

V usage is TRBV9 and J usage is TRBJ1-3, with a weak D call TRBD1 (6 bases). Trimming took off 0 bases at V and 4 bases at J, with 14 bases between the two ends. Germline loops: CDR1 SGDLS, CDR2 YYNGEE. The CDR3 consists of 16 residues. In DNA, the CDR3 is TGTGCCAGCAGCGTAGTGGGACATTTAACCGGAAACACCATATATTTT. Protein sequence: CASSVVGHLTGNTIYF.

The rearrangement joins TRBV12-3 or TRBV12-4 to TRBJ1-1; D is unclear. V lost 0 bases, J lost 6 bases, and 5 bases lay in between. The CDR3 totals 12 residues. CDR3 sequence reads: CASSLAGAEAFF. For the CDR3, the DNA is TGTGCCAGCAGTTTAGCGGGAGCTGAAGCTTTCTTT.

A few counts support this clonotype. V usage is TRBV18 and J usage is TRBJ1-2; D gene ambiguous. This CDR3 region has 14 residues. The V and J ends lost 1 base and 2 bases respectively, with 8 bases between them. Germline V lookup: CDR1 KGHSH, CDR2 LQKENI. This chain's CDR3 is CASSPQAQNYGYTF. The CDR3 region has the DNA TGTGCCAGCTCACCACAGGCACAAAACTATGGCTACACCTTC.

The chain is built from TRBV30 and TRBJ2-7, with 7 bases matching TRBD2. This CDR3 contains 14 residues. The J segment lost 2 bases and the V segment lost 1 base, leaving 5 bases of the junction unmatched. From germline, CDR1 is GTSNPN and CDR2 SVGIG (reference sequence). DNA for the CDR3: TGTGCCTGGAGTGGACTAGCTCCGACCTACGAGCAGTACTTC. This codes for CAWSGLAPTYEQYF.

The chain links TRBV7-9 to TRBJ1-2; D gene uncertain. The germline V gene encodes CDR1 SEHNR and CDR2 FQNEAQ (reference sequence). V was pared by 1 base and J by 6 bases, with 12 bases between. The CDR3 runs to 14 residues. Here the CDR3 DNA reads TGTGCCAGCAGCTTAGGATTGAACTCCGATGGCTACACCTTC. Protein product: CASSLGLNSDGYTF.